The 23 T cell receptor beta chains listed next were all sequenced from one sample in a study of T cell clusters in autoimmune cytopenias. Tens of thousands of genome equivalents of blood DNA were amplified for TRB. Multiplex touch-down PCR amplified TRB using TRB-A and TRB-B pools in one tube. TCRdb reprocessed the multiplex PCR reads, keeping one entry per CDR3 protein, no DNA. This sample carries thousands of distinct CDR3 sequences, with around 16% going to the ten biggest clones. Another study also made use of these data, one on T cell repertoires in aging, cancer and after chemotherapy.

The sequenced sample was peripheral blood. These receptor sequences come from a human donor in good health.

Judged by frequency, this clonotype is medium-sized. V and J are TRBV30 and TRBJ2-3; checking the TCRdb D call of TRBD2 is not possible without DNA. Germline CDR1 and CDR2: GTSNPN and SVGIG (reference sequence). The CDR3 totals 16 residues. CDR3 loop: CAWSVGGPFRADTQYF.

The CDR3 loop reads CAIRPGLAGGRSDNEQFF. This chain links TRBV10-3 with TRBJ2-1; without DNA, the TCRdb call of TRBD2 cannot be checked. There are 18 residues in the CDR3. Germline lookup yields CDR1 ENHRY and CDR2 SYGVKD.

This clonotype is medium-sized by frequency. The chain combines TRBV5-6 with TRBJ1-6; without DNA, the TCRdb call of TRBD1 cannot be checked. Germline V lookup: CDR1 SGHDT, CDR2 YYEEEE. The CDR3 contains 16 residues. The CDR3 reads CASSSPYGTGDSPLHF.

Judged by frequency, this clonotype is medium-sized. This rearrangement joins TRBV29-1 to TRBJ1-3; the D call from TCRdb, TRBD1, cannot be confirmed without DNA. Germline V lookup: CDR1 SQVTM, CDR2 ANQGSEA. The CDR3 extends over 15 amino acids. CDR3 in amino acids: CSVESRGDSGNTIYF.

J is TRBJ2-2 and V is TRBV5-1. The CDR3 spans 12 residues. The germline CDR1 and CDR2 sequences are SGHRS and YFSETQ. The CDR3 sequence is CASSPFGGELFF.

Frequency places this clonotype as medium-sized. This chain links TRBV18 with TRBJ2-2; TCRdb calls TRBD1, which cannot be checked without DNA. There are 15 residues in the CDR3. Germline values: CDR1 KGHSH, CDR2 LQKENI. CDR3 sequence: CASSFRQGGTGELFF.

The chain recombines TRBV6-1 with TRBJ1-4; there is no DNA to check the TCRdb D call of TRBD1. This CDR3 comprises 15 residues. Per the germline V gene, CDR1 is MNHNS and CDR2 is SASEGT. The CDR3 reads CASQHTQGAGEKLFF.

The rearrangement links TRBV7-9 to TRBJ2-2. Per the germline V gene, CDR1 is SEHNR and CDR2 is FQNEAQ (reference sequence). The CDR3 runs 11 residues. CDR3 sequence reads: CASSLVGELFF.

The rearrangement uses TRBV6-4 and TRBJ1-2. Germline CDR1 is MRHNA and CDR2 is SNTAGT. The CDR3 has 12 amino acids. CDR3 in amino acids: CASSDTGYGYTF.

V and J are TRBV7-9 and TRBJ1-1; the TRBD1 assignment by TCRdb is unverifiable without DNA. Germline V gene data show CDR1 as SEHNR and CDR2 as FQNEAQ (reference sequence). This CDR3 has 13 amino acids. This CDR3 is CASSLRRATEAFF.

The chain uses TRBV6-2 or TRBV6-3 and TRBJ1-5; TCRdb selects TRBD1, and the lack of DNA leaves this call unchecked. The CDR3 has 15 amino acids. Germline assignment: CDR1 MNHEY and CDR2 SVGEGT. The chain's CDR3 is CASSYSSPGEQPQHF.

The chain is built from TRBV5-1 and TRBJ2-2; lacking DNA, the TRBD1 call made by TCRdb goes unchecked. This CDR3 has 14 amino acids. The germline V gene has CDR1 SGHRS and CDR2 YFSETQ. This CDR3 is CASSPGSNTGELFF. Complete variable domain (other parts from reference TRBV5-1 and TRBJ2-2): KAGVTQTPRYLIKTRGQQVTLSCSPISGHRSVSWYQQTPGQGLQFLFEYFSETQRNKGNFPGRFSGRQFSNSRSEMNVSTLELGDSALYLCASSPGSNTGELFFGEGSRLTVL.

This clonotype is medium-sized by frequency. This chain uses TRBV19 with TRBJ2-4; TCRdb calls TRBD1, which cannot be checked without DNA. The germline CDR1 and CDR2 sequences are LNHDA and SQIVND (reference sequence). CDR3 size: 15 residues. The chain's CDR3 is CASSATGTGGNIQYF.

The chain is built from TRBV19 and TRBJ1-6. Per the germline V gene, CDR1 is LNHDA and CDR2 is SQIVND (reference sequence). CDR3 length equals 16 residues. The CDR3 sequence: CASSRSESSYNSPLHF.

V usage is TRBV11-2 and J usage is TRBJ1-3; TCRdb's D gene call, TRBD1, goes unchecked for lack of DNA. The CDR3 has 14 residues. The germline CDR1 and CDR2 sequences are SGHAT and FQNNGV. The CDR3 loop is CASSLGQSGNTIYF.

The V gene is TRBV11-2, the J gene TRBJ2-7; TCRdb's D call, TRBD1, is unchecked because there is no DNA. The CDR3 spans 15 residues. CDR1 and CDR2 (germline): SGHAT, FQNNGV. The CDR3 spells CASSLVGGGSWEQYF.

The chain recombines TRBV6-2 or TRBV6-3 with TRBJ1-5. The CDR3 is made up of 16 amino acids. The V gene's germline CDR1 is MNHEY and CDR2 SVGEGT. CDR3 protein: CASSYLRDYSNQPQHF.

This chain joins TRBV19 and TRBJ2-1; TCRdb lists TRBD2, though no DNA is available to test this call. Germline CDR1 reads LNHDA; CDR2 reads SQIVND (reference sequence). The CDR3 is 14 residues long. The CDR3 loop reads CASSISGGFNEQFF.

V is TRBV6-6 and J is TRBJ2-1; TCRdb names TRBD1, which stays unverified in the absence of DNA. This CDR3 contains 16 residues. Germline loops: CDR1 MNHNY, CDR2 SVGAGI (reference sequence). CDR3 protein: CASSPPGAGGPNEQFF.

This chain connects TRBV6-2 or TRBV6-3 to TRBJ1-1. The CDR3 length is 13 residues. The germline gives CDR1 MNHEY, CDR2 SVGEGT. This CDR3 is CASLFTENTEAFF.

This clonotype is classed as medium-sized by frequency. The chain recombines TRBV15 with TRBJ2-1; TCRdb proposes TRBD2, but this gene call is untestable without DNA. The CDR3 spans 13 residues. Germline CDR1 LNHNV, CDR2 YYDKDF (reference sequence). CDR3: CATSKTGWAEQFF.

The V gene is TRBV27, the J gene TRBJ2-5; absent DNA, TCRdb's TRBD1 call cannot be checked. The CDR3 runs 15 residues. CDR1 is MNHEY, CDR2 SMNVEV, per germline (reference sequence). The CDR3 sequence is CASSPLGGQQETQYF.

CDR3 sequence reads: CASSWGGGGRSGDTQYF. The chain carries TRBV5-6 and TRBJ2-3; TCRdb indicates TRBD1, and absent DNA this call remains unverified. The CDR3 runs to 17 residues. Germline CDR1 SGHDT, CDR2 YYEEEE. Drawing the rest from reference TRBV5-6 and TRBJ2-3, the complete variable domain is DAGVTQSPTHLIKTRGQQVTLRCSPKSGHDTVSWYQQALGQGPQFIFQYYEEEERQRGNFPDRFSGHQFPNYSSELNVNALLLGDSALYLCASSWGGGGRSGDTQYFGPGTRLTVL.